What follows are 16 T cell receptor beta chains derived from one specimen sequenced in a study of T cells in Graves' hyperthyroidism and ophthalmopathy. RNA transcripts were the template for amplifying TCR beta CDR3 regions. With the HTBI primer set, the TCR CDR3 went through a first round of RT-PCR. TCRdb re-called the multiplex PCR reads through MiXCR, storing one row per CDR3 protein. The data show hundreds of thousands of distinct CDR3 sequences, approximately 15% seen once. Sequencing was performed on blood. The origin of the receptors is a woman in her late teens or twenties with Graves' hyperthyroidism.

This clonotype was picked up a small number of times. The rearrangement joins TRBV29-1 to TRBJ2-3; TRBD1 agrees at 11 bases. V shed 6 bases and J 0 bases; nucleotides not matched to a gene: 2. The CDR3 covers 14 residues. CDR1 SQVTM and CDR2 ANQGSEA come from the germline V gene. CDR3 DNA sequence: TGCAGCGTGGACAGGGGGCGTAGCACAGATACGCAGTATTTT. Protein product: CSVDRGRSTDTQYF.

The chain links TRBV4-3 to TRBJ1-1, with D maybe TRBD1 (6 bases). Trimming stripped 0 bases from V and 1 base from J, with 12 bases between. Germline V CDR1 and CDR2: LGHNA, YSLEER. The CDR3 extends over 16 amino acids. The CDR3 loop is CASSQDLDRQNTEAFF. The CDR3, as DNA: TGCGCCAGCAGCCAAGATTTGGACAGACAGAACACTGAAGCTTTCTTT.

The chain employs TRBV24-1 and TRBJ1-5, with D unresolved. Germline V gives CDR1 KGHDR, CDR2 SFDVKD. Trimming left V 7 bases short and J 2 bases short, with 8 bases between. The length of the CDR3 is 13 residues. CDR3 nucleotides: TGTGCCACCAGAACGGCCCGCAATCAGCCCCAGCATTTT. Translated, it gives CATRTARNQPQHF.

The J gene is TRBJ2-3, the V gene TRBV5-5; D perhaps matches TRBD2 (5 bases). V lost 5 bases and J lost 3, with 13 bases in between. CDR1 is SGHKS, CDR2 YYEKEE, per germline (reference sequence). The CDR3 totals 14 residues. CDR3 nucleotide sequence: TGTGCCAGCAGTTGGGAAGCGGTTACAGATACGCAGTATTTT. It codes for CASSWEAVTDTQYF.

Of note for this clonotype: A much larger clone lies a single base off, so this may be a read error. J is TRBJ1-1 and V is TRBV6-5; TRBD1 matches 7 bases. CDR3 length equals 15 residues. J lost 5 bases, V lost 4 bases, and 10 bases had no gene match. Germline V CDR1 and CDR2: MNHEY, SVGAGI. CDR3 residues: CASSFLEAGGTEAFF. The CDR3 DNA reads as TGTGCCAGCAGTTTCCTCGAAGCAGGGGGGACTGAAGCTTTCTTT.

This clonotype was seen a handful of times. The gene calls are TRBV7-2 and TRBJ2-1; TRBD1 agrees at 10 bases. The CDR3 totals 16 residues. V gave up 2 bases and J gave up 6 bases; unmatched junction bases: 7. The germline V gene encodes CDR1 SGHTA and CDR2 FQGNSA. CDR3 nucleotide sequence: TGTGCCAGCAGCTTATTTAGGGACAGGGGCTTCAATGAGCAGTTCTTC. Its translation: CASSLFRDRGFNEQFF.

This clonotype was seen many times. The rearrangement links TRBV30 to TRBJ2-7, with D possibly being TRBD1 (5 bases). Germline loops: CDR1 GTSNPN, CDR2 SVGIG (reference sequence). Between the trimmed V and J ends, which lost 1 base and 0 bases, there was a span of 7 bases. This CDR3 contains 13 residues. Here the CDR3 reads CAWSADSSYEQYF. The CDR3 DNA reads as TGTGCCTGGAGTGCAGACAGCTCCTACGAGCAGTACTTC.

Ten or more counts support this clonotype. V and J are TRBV7-2 and TRBJ2-1; 8 bases map to TRBD2. From germline, CDR1 is SGHTA and CDR2 FQGNSA. V dropped 1 base and J dropped 7; count of bases not matched to a gene: 12. CDR3 length equals 17 residues. CDR3 in DNA: TGTGCCAGCAGCTTAGGGTGGCGGGGGGCAATGCGGAATGAGCAGTTCTTC. Its translation is CASSLGWRGAMRNEQFF.

This clonotype occurred many times. The chain links TRBV20-1 to TRBJ2-1; D tentatively fits TRBD1 or TRBD2 (5 bases each). Germline-derived CDR1 and CDR2 are DFQATT and SNEGSKA (reference sequence). V lost 3 bases to trimming and J lost 7 bases, with 13 bases between them. The CDR3 loop spans 13 amino acids. The CDR3 spells CSASNDWGNEQFF. In nucleotides, the CDR3 is TGCAGTGCTAGCAACGACTGGGGGAATGAGCAGTTCTTC.

This clonotype was observed at least ten times. V usage is TRBV29-1 and J usage is TRBJ2-7, with no clear D. The CDR3 contains 15 residues. The ends were cut back, 6 bases at V and 2 bases at J, with 20 bases in the middle. Looked up from germline, CDR1 is SQVTM and CDR2 is ANQGSEA. The CDR3 DNA sequence: TGCAGCGTGACCCCCGGGCCCCACGAAACCTACGAGCAGTACTTC. Its protein product is CSVTPGPHETYEQYF.

This clonotype appeared a few times. The chain combines TRBV10-3 with TRBJ2-7, with D possibly TRBD1 on 6 matching bases. V lost 7 bases and J 5 bases, leaving 27 bases between the germline ends. Germline CDR1 is ENHRY and CDR2 is SYGVKD. This CDR3 is built from 17 residues. CDR3 DNA sequence: TGTGCCATCACCCCGGGTATGGGGAGAGGGGGTTCGGACGAGCAGTACTTC. This translates into CAITPGMGRGGSDEQYF.

This clonotype has a count of ten or more. The J gene is TRBJ1-3, the V gene TRBV12-3 or TRBV12-4; 8 nucleotides align to TRBD1. V lost 4 bases to trimming and J lost 6 bases; unmatched junction nucleotides: 8. The CDR3 is 15 residues long. The CDR3 bases are TGTGCCAGCAGTTCTTGGACAGGGCTTGAAAACACCATATATTTT. Its protein product is CASSSWTGLENTIYF.

In this sample, this clonotype turned up a few times. The CDR3 protein is CASSYLPRGSNEQFF. CDR3 nucleotides: TGTGCCAGCAGTTACCTCCCCCGGGGGAGCAATGAGCAGTTCTTC. This rearrangement joins TRBV6-5 to TRBJ2-1, with D possibly matching TRBD2 (6 bases). V was shortened by 2 bases and J by 6 bases, with 14 bases between the two germline ends. The CDR3 has 15 amino acids. The germline CDR1 and CDR2 sequences are MNHEY and SVGAGI.

The chain links TRBV19 to TRBJ2-2, with D possibly called TRBD1 or TRBD2 (6 bases each). V lost 7 bases to trimming and J lost 6 bases, with 18 bases between them. The CDR3 contains 15 residues. CDR1 LNHDA and CDR2 SQIVND come from the germline V gene (reference sequence). The chain's CDR3 is CASIERGLTSGELFF. In DNA, the CDR3 is TGTGCCAGTATTGAACGGGGGCTCACCTCCGGGGAGCTGTTTTTT.

This clonotype was found a few times. The V and J genes are TRBV20-1 and TRBJ1-2, with D possibly TRBD1 on 6 matching bases. In germline, CDR1 is DFQATT, CDR2 SNEGSKA (reference sequence). Trimming left V 0 bases short and J 5 bases short, with 25 bases between. CDR3 length: 18 residues. The CDR3 loop reads CSARDKIQRQEARYGYTF. The CDR3 DNA reads as TGCAGTGCTAGAGACAAGATCCAAAGACAGGAGGCGAGATATGGCTACACCTTC.

This chain uses TRBV27 with TRBJ2-2, with 11 bases aligning to TRBD2. Trimming cost V 1 base and J 3 bases; bases outside gene matches: 1. CDR1 MNHEY and CDR2 SMNVEV come from the germline V gene (reference sequence). The CDR3 is made up of 16 amino acids. The CDR3 protein is CASSLLAGGHTGELFF. The CDR3 region has the DNA TGTGCCAGCAGTTTATTAGCGGGAGGGCACACCGGGGAGCTGTTTTTT.